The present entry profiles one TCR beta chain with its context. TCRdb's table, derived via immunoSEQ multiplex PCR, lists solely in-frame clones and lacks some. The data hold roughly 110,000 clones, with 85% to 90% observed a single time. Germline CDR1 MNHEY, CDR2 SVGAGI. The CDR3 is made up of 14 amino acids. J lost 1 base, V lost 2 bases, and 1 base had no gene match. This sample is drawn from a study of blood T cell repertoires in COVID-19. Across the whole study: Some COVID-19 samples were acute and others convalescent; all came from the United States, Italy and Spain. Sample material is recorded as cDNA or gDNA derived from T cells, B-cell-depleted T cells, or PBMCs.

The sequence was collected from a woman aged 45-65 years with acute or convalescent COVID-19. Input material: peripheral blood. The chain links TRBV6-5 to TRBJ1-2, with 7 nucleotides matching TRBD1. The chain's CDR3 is CASSYDRVNYGYTF. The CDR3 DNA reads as TGTGCCAGCAGTTACGACAGGGTTAACTATGGCTACACCTTC.